One and the same sample provided the 29 T cell receptor beta chains below, sequenced in a study of CD8+ T cells in alopecia areata. RNA extraction was followed by reverse transcription into cDNA, which acted as the sequencing template. The assay was immunoSEQ multiplex PCR, and TCRdb's table has in-frame clones only and misses some. The sample records about 130,000 clones, roughly three fifths being singletons. The sample in question was CD4+ T cells sorted from blood, obtained at week 0. These receptors all come from a human donor with alopecia areata.

This clone appeared a few times. The rearrangement links TRBV14 to TRBJ2-7; D is undetermined. Trimming removed 4 bases at V and 0 bases at J, with 7 bases between. Per germline, CDR1 SGHDN and CDR2 FVKESK. This CDR3 spans 13 amino acids. CDR3 region: CASSPHTSYEQYF. CDR3 sequence (DNA): TGTGCCAGCAGCCCCCATACCTCCTACGAGCAGTACTTC. Full variable domain (remainder filled in from reference TRBV14 and TRBJ2-7): EAGVTQFPSHSVIEKGQTVTLRCDPISGHDNLYWYRRVMGKEIKFLLHFVKESKQDESGMPNNRFLAERTGGTYSTLKVQPAELEDSGVYFCASSPHTSYEQYFGPGTRLTVT.

This chain joins TRBV5-1 and TRBJ2-7; D uncertain. Germline loops: CDR1 SGHRS, CDR2 YFSETQ. This CDR3 comprises 13 residues. Trimming took off 0 bases at V and 7 bases at J, with 11 bases between the two ends. CDR3 coding DNA: TGCGCCAGCAGCTTGGGAGAATACAATGAGCAGTACTTC. As protein: CASSLGEYNEQYF.

The J gene is TRBJ2-7, the V gene TRBV13, with D possibly matching TRBD2 (6 bases). The germline V gene has CDR1 PRHDT and CDR2 FYEKMQ (reference sequence). The CDR3 consists of 16 residues. The V end was cut by 4 bases, the J end by 0 bases, with 16 bases between. The CDR3 DNA sequence: TGTGCCAGCAGCTCGACGGACTATTCGAGCTCCTACGAGCAGTACTTC. It yields the protein CASSSTDYSSSYEQYF.

The chain carries TRBV25-1 and TRBJ1-1, with no clear D. Germline V gene lookup returns CDR1 MGHDK and CDR2 SYGVNS. This CDR3 spans 11 amino acids. V was trimmed by 7 bases and J by 0 bases, leaving 3 bases between them. The CDR3 here is CASTLNTEAFF. The CDR3 coding sequence is TGTGCCAGCACACTGAACACTGAAGCTTTCTTT.

V and J are TRBV29-1 and TRBJ2-5; D might be TRBD1 (6 bases). V lost 3 bases and J lost 5, with 16 bases in between. This CDR3 has 14 residues. Germline lookup yields CDR1 SQVTM and CDR2 ANQGSEA. The CDR3 bases are TGCAGCGTTGAGTGGGGCTGGGGGCAGGAGACCCAGTACTTC. Residues: CSVEWGWGQETQYF.

This clone was counted a single time. The rearrangement uses TRBV30 and TRBJ2-7; tentative D call: TRBD2 (5 bases). With 2 bases removed from V and 6 bases from J, the gap between germline ends came to 17 bases. The CDR3 is 14 residues long. Germline V gene lookup returns CDR1 GTSNPN and CDR2 SVGIG (reference sequence). The CDR3 here is CAWSLKDWSREQYF. In DNA form, the CDR3 reads TGTGCCTGGAGTCTGAAGGACTGGTCACGCGAGCAGTACTTC.

This chain connects TRBV2 to TRBJ2-4, with 11 positions matching TRBD2. J was trimmed by 6 bases and V by 1 base; bases with no gene match: 2. This CDR3 contains 15 residues. From germline, CDR1 is SNHLY and CDR2 FYNNEI. For the CDR3, the DNA is TGTGCCAGCAGTGAAGGGGGGACTAGCGGAAACATTCAGTACTTC. It codes for CASSEGGTSGNIQYF.

This chain connects TRBV6-5 to TRBJ1-5, with a tentative D call TRBD1 (5 bases). The CDR3 is 14 amino acids. Germline V CDR1 and CDR2: MNHEY, SVGAGI. V was shortened by 6 bases and J by 5 bases, with 14 bases between the two germline ends. CDR3 residues: CASSPGGYDQPQHF. DNA of the CDR3: TGTGCCAGCAGCCCCGGGGGTTATGATCAGCCCCAGCATTTT.

This chain joins TRBV9 and TRBJ1-2; D unresolved. Germline lookup yields CDR1 SGDLS and CDR2 YYNGEE. V was clipped by 4 bases and J by 1 base, with 17 bases between them. The CDR3 covers 16 residues. CDR3 sequence reads: CASSPSIGVFNYGYTF. CDR3 DNA sequence: TGTGCCAGCAGCCCCTCCATTGGAGTTTTTAACTATGGCTACACCTTC.

The CDR3 DNA is TGTGCCAGCAGCCCAGCCGGGACAGGGCTTTACAATGAGCAGTTCTTC. It is translated as CASSPAGTGLYNEQFF. This chain connects TRBV28 to TRBJ2-1, with TRBD1 identical over 9 bases. V lost 6 bases to trimming and J lost 4 bases; unmatched junction nucleotides: 10. The CDR3 runs to 16 residues. The germline V gene encodes CDR1 MDHEN and CDR2 SYDVKM.

In DNA, the CDR3 is TGCGCCAGCAGACCGGGACAGGAAAATTCACCCCTCCACTTT. Amino acid sequence: CASRPGQENSPLHF. V is TRBV5-1 and J is TRBJ1-6, with 8 bases that match TRBD1. V lost 5 bases, J lost 7 bases, and 5 bases stayed unmatched. Per germline, CDR1 SGHRS and CDR2 YFSETQ. The CDR3 spans 14 residues. Supplemented by reference TRBV5-1 and TRBJ1-6, the full variable domain reads KAGVTQTPRYLIKTRGQQVTLSCSPISGHRSVSWYQQTPGQGLQFLFEYFSETQRNKGNFPGRFSGRQFSNSRSEMNVSTLELGDSALYLCASRPGQENSPLHFGNGTRLTVT.

The V call is TRBV19, the J call TRBJ2-1; 16 positions match TRBD2. The CDR3 runs 16 residues. With 5 bases clipped from V and 9 bases from J, the junction kept 7 bases outside the gene matches. CDR1 LNHDA and CDR2 SQIVND come from the germline V gene (reference sequence). The CDR3 region has the DNA TGTGCCAGTAGTCCTCCGGGACTAGCGGGGGGGCCTGAGCAGTTCTTC. It translates to CASSPPGLAGGPEQFF.

This clone appeared a few times. The rearrangement joins TRBV6-6 to TRBJ2-4; possibly TRBD1 or TRBD2 for D (5 bases each). The CDR3 runs to 16 residues. V was clipped by 6 bases and J by 1 base, with 16 bases between them. From germline, CDR1 is MNHNY and CDR2 SVGAGI (reference sequence). CDR3 coding DNA: TGTGCCAGCAGCGAGCGCGATTGGGGGGCCAAAAACATTCAGTACTTC. It specifies CASSERDWGAKNIQYF.

The chain links TRBV15 to TRBJ2-5; D ambiguous. V was clipped by 0 bases and J by 2 bases, with 7 bases between them. The CDR3 loop spans 14 amino acids. Germline CDR1 and CDR2: LNHNV and YYDKDF (reference sequence). Here the CDR3 reads CATSRDTAQETQYF. The DNA of the CDR3 is TGTGCCACCAGCAGAGACACAGCACAAGAGACCCAGTACTTC.

The chain employs TRBV6-4 and TRBJ2-3; either TRBD1 or TRBD2 may supply D (5 bases each). This CDR3 is 14 amino acids long. With 6 bases removed from V and 5 bases from J, the gap between germline ends came to 15 bases. The germline CDR1 and CDR2 sequences are MRHNA and SNTAGT. Written as DNA, the CDR3 is TGTGCCAGCAGCCGGGACCCGTCGATAGATACGCAGTATTTT. It specifies CASSRDPSIDTQYF.

This rearrangement joins TRBV15 to TRBJ2-5, with D perhaps TRBD1 (5 bases). TRBJ2-7 explains the end of the DNA better; the J call may be wrong. In germline, CDR1 is LNHNV, CDR2 YYDKDF (reference sequence). The CDR3 contains 15 residues. The CDR3 coding sequence is TGTGCCACCAGCAGATCTCAGGGAAGCTCCTACGAGCAGTACTTC. Its translation is CATSRSQGSSYEQYF.

J is TRBJ2-5 and V is TRBV9; no clear D. The CDR3 is 15 residues long. Germline lookup yields CDR1 SGDLS and CDR2 YYNGEE. Trimming left V 0 bases short and J 4 bases short, with 13 bases between. The CDR3 nucleotides are TGTGCCAGCAGCGTAGGTAATCAGTTGGGAGAGACCCAGTACTTC. This codes for CASSVGNQLGETQYF.

This clone was observed a few times. This chain links TRBV13 with TRBJ2-3; 11 bases map to TRBD2. Trimming took 3 bases from V and 4 from J; bases not matched to a gene: 9. This CDR3 has 17 residues. Looked up from germline, CDR1 is PRHDT and CDR2 is FYEKMQ (reference sequence). CDR3 sequence reads: CASSFLTSGNSADTQYF. The CDR3 region has the DNA TGTGCCAGCAGCTTCCTGACTAGCGGGAATAGCGCAGATACGCAGTATTTT.

This chain uses TRBV6-1 with TRBJ2-2; D uncertain. This CDR3 has 15 amino acids. The V end was cut by 6 bases, the J end by 3 bases, with 14 bases between. Germline CDR1 is MNHNS and CDR2 is SASEGT. The CDR3 sequence: CASSLKAGDTGELFF. The CDR3 bases are TGTGCCAGCAGCCTGAAGGCCGGAGACACCGGGGAGCTGTTTTTT.

The V and J genes are TRBV30 and TRBJ2-7; TRBD2 aligns across 7 bases. CDR1 is GTSNPN, CDR2 SVGIG, per germline (reference sequence). J was trimmed by 3 bases and V by 0 bases; bases with no gene match: 5. This CDR3 spans 14 amino acids. The CDR3 here is CAWSVQSGGYEQYF. CDR3 in DNA: TGTGCCTGGAGTGTACAATCGGGGGGCTACGAGCAGTACTTC.

The V gene is TRBV5-4, the J gene TRBJ1-6, with 7 bases matching TRBD1. This CDR3 spans 15 amino acids. Germline CDR1 and CDR2: SGHNT and YYREEE (reference sequence). Unmatched junction bases numbered 5, after V lost 1 base and J lost 7 bases. The CDR3 region has the DNA TGTGCCAGCAGCTTGACAGGGGACTCGAATTCACCCCTCCACTTT. This codes for CASSLTGDSNSPLHF.

V gene TRBV5-1 combines with J gene TRBJ1-2; 8 nucleotides match TRBD1. Trimming removed 4 bases from V and 4 bases from J; junction bases left unmatched: 6. CDR1 SGHRS and CDR2 YFSETQ come from the germline V gene. The CDR3 has 14 amino acids. CDR3 nucleotides: TGCGCCAGCAGCATCCAGGGGGCCCCCTATGGCTACACCTTC. Translating gives CASSIQGAPYGYTF.

In the case of this clone: An end of the junction does not agree with germline; a read error may underlie this. The gene calls are TRBV7-3 and TRBJ1-4, with D perhaps matching TRBD1 (5 bases). Looked up from germline, CDR1 is SGHTA and CDR2 is FQGTGA. The CDR3 runs to 18 residues. The CDR3: CASSLTPTVPSTNEKLFF. For the CDR3, the DNA is TGTGCCAGCAGCCTAACCCCGACAGTTCCCTCAACTAATGAAAAACTGTTTTTT. The complete variable domain, with remaining parts taken from reference TRBV7-3 and TRBJ1-4, reads GAGVSQTPSNKVTEKGKYVELRCDPISGHTALYWYRQSLGQGPEFLIYFQGTGAADDSGLPNDRFFAVRPEGSVSTLKIQRTERGDSAVYLCASSLTPTVPSTNEKLFFGSGTQLSVL.

This clone turned up a few times. The chain uses TRBV6-1 and TRBJ2-3; no firm D call. The length of the CDR3 is 16 residues. The V end was cut by 3 bases, the J end by 2 bases, with 15 bases between. CDR1 is MNHNS, CDR2 SASEGT, per germline. The DNA for the CDR3 is TGTGCCAGCAGTGAGAAAGCGCCTTATTTCACAGATACGCAGTATTTT. Translated: CASSEKAPYFTDTQYF.

This clone was counted a few times. The chain employs TRBV6-6 and TRBJ1-1, with D perhaps matching TRBD1 (5 bases). CDR1 and CDR2 from the germline V gene are MNHNY and SVGAGI (reference sequence). V was trimmed by 0 bases and J by 3 bases, leaving 8 bases between them. CDR3 length equals 14 residues. Written as DNA, the CDR3 is TGTGCCAGCAGTTACTCAGGGGACGACACTGAAGCTTTCTTT. Its protein is CASSYSGDDTEAFF.

The chain is built from TRBV29-1 and TRBJ2-2; D is unclear. The germline V gene encodes CDR1 SQVTM and CDR2 ANQGSEA. CDR3 length: 16 residues. The germline V and J ends were trimmed by 6 bases and 3 bases, with 20 bases remaining between them. CDR3 amino acids: CSVPRRPLSYTGELFF. The CDR3 region has the DNA TGCAGCGTACCAAGACGGCCGTTAAGCTACACCGGGGAGCTGTTTTTT.

The rearrangement links TRBV27 to TRBJ2-3; D is unresolved. The CDR3 is 15 amino acids. Germline V gives CDR1 MNHEY, CDR2 SMNVEV (reference sequence). Trimming left V 5 bases short and J 1 base short, with 13 bases between. For the CDR3, the DNA is TGTGCCAGCAGTACCCCCGGAACCGGCACAGATACGCAGTATTTT. This encodes CASSTPGTGTDTQYF.

The V and J genes are TRBV11-2 and TRBJ1-4; tentatively, D is TRBD1 (5 bases). Germline V gives CDR1 SGHAT, CDR2 FQNNGV. Trimming took off 6 bases at V and 8 bases at J, with 10 bases between the two ends. This CDR3 is built from 12 residues. CDR3 sequence reads: CASSEEGEKLFF. CDR3 sequence (DNA): TGTGCCAGCAGTGAGGAGGGGGAAAAACTGTTTTTT.

The chain is built from TRBV15 and TRBJ2-2; perhaps TRBD1 as D (5 bases). From germline, CDR1 is LNHNV and CDR2 YYDKDF (reference sequence). The CDR3 contains 14 residues. V was pared by 1 base and J by 3 bases, with 6 bases between. DNA of the CDR3: TGTGCCACCAGCAGAGCCAGGGACACCGGGGAGCTGTTTTTT. This gives the protein CATSRARDTGELFF.